The 31 T cell receptor beta chains below come from one sample, sequenced in a study of cytomegalovirus exposure and HLA in healthy donors (dated by TCRdb to the late 2010s). The library was prepared using the immunoSEQ multiplex PCR assay. The multiplex PCR relied on a mix of 60 forward primers for TCR Vbeta segments and 13 reverse primers for TCR Jbeta segments. Held by TCRdb, this immuneACCESS table contains in-frame sequences only and omits some clones. Under half of the omission traces to an unresolved V gene where checked; the cause of the rest is unknown. The sample table shows more than 150,000 clones, and around 80% are seen once. In total, the top ten clones hold 1.5% to 2% of the sample. Sequencing input: PBMCs. The receptor set was obtained from a woman aged 30 to 39 in good health and CMV-seronegative.

V gene TRBV6-5 combines with J gene TRBJ1-6; D is unresolved. Trimming took off 2 bases at V and 0 bases at J, with 8 bases between the two ends. Germline lookup yields CDR1 MNHEY and CDR2 SVGAGI. The CDR3 spans 16 residues. The CDR3: CASSYMGSSYNSPLHF. As DNA, the CDR3 is TGTGCCAGCAGTTACATGGGGAGCTCCTATAATTCACCCCTCCACTTT.

The chain is built from TRBV27 and TRBJ1-1; tentatively, D is TRBD1 (6 bases). CDR3 size: 13 residues. Germline CDR1 and CDR2: MNHEY and SMNVEV (reference sequence). V lost 6 bases and J lost 1, with 9 bases in between. The CDR3 spells CASRIGGNTEAFF. The CDR3 bases are TGTGCCAGCAGAATAGGGGGGAACACTGAAGCTTTCTTT.

The chain has TRBV10-1 and TRBJ2-5; D is perhaps TRBD1 (5 bases). The length of the CDR3 is 13 residues. The V gene lost 4 bases and the J gene lost 2 bases, with 8 bases spanning the gap. Germline V gene lookup returns CDR1 WNHNN and CDR2 SYGVQD (reference sequence). CDR3 bases: TGCGCCAGCAGTGGAGACAGTCAAGAGACCCAGTACTTC. This codes for CASSGDSQETQYF.

In its sample, this clone was seen once. This rearrangement joins TRBV5-4 to TRBJ1-3; 7 bases are shared with TRBD1. The germline CDR1 and CDR2 sequences are SGHNT and YYREEE (reference sequence). This CDR3 has 15 amino acids. J lost 2 bases, V lost 4 bases, and 6 bases had no gene match. CDR3 sequence reads: CASSLSTGPGNTIYF. CDR3 sequence (DNA): TGTGCCAGCAGCCTATCGACAGGGCCTGGAAACACCATATATTTT.

V and J are TRBV7-2 and TRBJ1-5; 10 bases map to TRBD1. V lost 1 base, J lost 0 bases, and 9 bases stayed unmatched. CDR3 size: 19 residues. Germline-derived CDR1 and CDR2 are SGHTA and FQGNSA. The CDR3 DNA sequence: TGTGCCAGCAGCTTAGGTTCCTGGGACAGGGGCTATAGCAATCAGCCCCAGCATTTT. This sequence encodes CASSLGSWDRGYSNQPQHF.

This clone has a single count. The chain uses TRBV7-9 and TRBJ2-3, with D tentatively TRBD2 (7 bases). Germline CDR1 reads SEHNR; CDR2 reads FQNEAQ (reference sequence). Trimming left V 3 bases short and J 5 bases short, with 12 bases between. The CDR3 contains 14 residues. As DNA, the CDR3 is TGTGCCAGCAGCTTGGGGGGGCAGGGAGATACGCAGTATTTT. It encodes CASSLGGQGDTQYF.

The V and J genes are TRBV14 and TRBJ1-2; 11 nucleotides match TRBD1. The V segment lost 0 bases and the J segment 3 bases; nucleotides outside the gene matches: 3. The CDR3 has 16 amino acids. Germline V gene sequence: CDR1 SGHDN, CDR2 FVKESK. The CDR3 loop reads CASSQDWTGGDYGYTF. For the CDR3, the DNA is TGTGCCAGCAGCCAAGACTGGACAGGGGGCGACTATGGCTACACCTTC.

The gene calls are TRBV9 and TRBJ2-3; the match to TRBD2 covers 9 bases. In germline, CDR1 is SGDLS, CDR2 YYNGEE. The CDR3 has 16 amino acids. J lost 11 bases, V lost 0 bases, and 13 bases had no gene match. The DNA of the CDR3 is TGTGCCAGCAGCGTAGGTAGCGGGGGACAGCCTCTAAGGCAGTATTTT. Its translation is CASSVGSGGQPLRQYF.

The chain joins TRBV25-1 to TRBJ1-4; D gene uncertain. The germline V and J ends were trimmed by 7 bases and 7 bases, with 7 bases remaining between them. Germline CDR1 reads MGHDK; CDR2 reads SYGVNS. The CDR3 length is 11 residues. The CDR3 bases are TGTGCCAGCAAGGGAGGTGAAAAACTGTTTTTT. It codes for CASKGGEKLFF.

The chain couples TRBV5-5 to TRBJ1-4; 7 positions agree with TRBD1. The CDR3 sequence is 15 residues long. In germline, CDR1 is SGHKS, CDR2 YYEKEE (reference sequence). J lost 8 bases, V lost 3 bases, and 10 bases had no gene match. CDR3 nucleotide sequence: TGTGCCAGCAGCTGGCGGGACAGTCTTGGCGAAAAACTGTTTTTT. This gives the protein CASSWRDSLGEKLFF.

This clone was seen once. The rearrangement links TRBV5-4 to TRBJ2-5; D uncertain. V lost 0 bases and J 2 bases, leaving 5 bases between the germline ends. Germline-derived CDR1 and CDR2 are SGHNT and YYREEE (reference sequence). This CDR3 is built from 13 residues. The CDR3 DNA reads as TGTGCCAGCAGCTTGGATACACAAGAGACCCAGTACTTC. Protein: CASSLDTQETQYF.

As DNA, the CDR3 is TGCGCCAGCAGTGGCAGCGGGGGGGCTGAGACCCAGTACTTC. It yields the protein CASSGSGGAETQYF. The chain employs TRBV5-1 and TRBJ2-5, with 10 bases aligning to TRBD2. This CDR3 has 14 residues. V lost 5 bases and J lost 5; bases outside the gene matches: 6. Germline V gene data show CDR1 as SGHRS and CDR2 as YFSETQ.

V and J are TRBV25-1 and TRBJ1-1, with 7 bases lining up with TRBD1. Germline CDR1 and CDR2: MGHDK and SYGVNS. This CDR3 spans 17 amino acids. The junction had 17 bases not matched to a gene; V was cut back by 6 bases and J by 4 bases. The CDR3, as DNA: TGTGCCAGCAGCCCCCCGGGACAGTATCGCTCAAGCACTGAAGCTTTCTTT. Protein: CASSPPGQYRSSTEAFF. The whole variable domain, filled in from reference TRBV25-1 and TRBJ1-1, reads EADIYQTPRYLVIGTGKKITLECSQTMGHDKMYWYQQDPGMELHLIHYSYGVNSTEKGDLSSESTVSRIRTEHFPLTLESARPSHTSQYLCASSPPGQYRSSTEAFFGQGTRLTVV.

The chain carries TRBV9 and TRBJ2-7; 9 positions agree with TRBD1. The V segment lost 3 bases and the J segment 4 bases; nucleotides outside the gene matches: 5. This CDR3 region has 14 residues. Germline V lookup: CDR1 SGDLS, CDR2 YYNGEE. The CDR3 sequence is CASSETGQGYEQYF. DNA for the CDR3: TGTGCCAGCAGCGAAACGGGACAGGGTTACGAGCAGTACTTC.

V usage is TRBV5-1 and J usage is TRBJ2-7, with 9 bases aligning to TRBD1. The trim removed 0 bases at V and 5 bases at J, leaving 3 bases unmatched. The germline CDR1 and CDR2 sequences are SGHRS and YFSETQ. The CDR3 is 14 amino acids. The CDR3 DNA reads TGCGCCAGCAGCTTGGGACAGGGGGGCGACGAGCAGTACTTC. This encodes CASSLGQGGDEQYF.

The J gene is TRBJ1-1, the V gene TRBV7-2; 7 bases are a match to TRBD1. This CDR3 region has 15 residues. Germline loops: CDR1 SGHTA, CDR2 FQGNSA. The V segment lost 5 bases and the J segment 6 bases; nucleotides outside the gene matches: 12. CDR3 bases: TGTGCCAGCAGCCGGCAACAGGGGATTGCGGCTGAAGCTTTCTTT. It specifies CASSRQQGIAAEAFF.

The chain uses TRBV19 and TRBJ2-4, with TRBD1 as a possible D gene (6 bases). The germline V gene has CDR1 LNHDA and CDR2 SQIVND (reference sequence). The CDR3 has 13 amino acids. V lost 10 bases and J 2 bases, leaving 12 bases between the germline ends. The CDR3 nucleotides are TGTGCCACTAGGGACAACTCCAAAAACATTCAGTACTTC. Amino acids: CATRDNSKNIQYF.

This clone was detected only once. The chain joins TRBV4-1 to TRBJ1-2; 7 positions agree with TRBD1. Germline V CDR1 and CDR2: MGHRA, YSYEKL. V shed 4 bases and J 3 bases; nucleotides not matched to a gene: 14. CDR3 length: 17 residues. CDR3 amino acids: CASSPGAGGERYYGYTF. CDR3 sequence (DNA): TGCGCCAGCAGCCCAGGGGCAGGGGGAGAACGGTACTATGGCTACACCTTC.

The genes are TRBV7-8 and TRBJ2-2; TRBD1 might be the D (6 bases). Germline lookup yields CDR1 SGHVS and CDR2 FQNEAQ. This CDR3 spans 15 amino acids. With 2 bases removed from V and 6 bases from J, the gap between germline ends came to 13 bases. CDR3 residues: CASSLSGVSAGELFF. The CDR3 bases are TGTGCCAGCAGCTTATCAGGGGTATCAGCCGGGGAGCTGTTTTTT.

The rearrangement uses TRBV6-5 and TRBJ1-1; D is undetermined. V was clipped by 6 bases and J by 1 base, with 9 bases between them. The CDR3 consists of 13 residues. CDR1 and CDR2 (germline): MNHEY, SVGAGI. CDR3 in DNA: TGTGCCAGCAGCTACAAGCGGAACACTGAAGCTTTCTTT. This gives the protein CASSYKRNTEAFF.

This rearrangement joins TRBV29-1 to TRBJ1-1; TRBD1 matches 7 bases. Germline CDR1 and CDR2: SQVTM and ANQGSEA. V dropped 6 bases and J dropped 2; count of bases not matched to a gene: 6. The CDR3 loop spans 13 amino acids. CDR3 sequence: CSVYRGINTEAFF. The DNA for the CDR3 is TGCAGCGTCTACAGGGGAATTAACACTGAAGCTTTCTTT. Together with reference TRBV29-1 and TRBJ1-1, the CDR3 gives the full variable domain: SAVISQKPSRDICQRGTSLTIQCQVDSQVTMMFWYRQQPGQSLTLIATANQGSEATYESGFVIDKFPISRPNLTFSTLTVSNMSPEDSSIYLCSVYRGINTEAFFGQGTRLTVV.

J is TRBJ2-5 and V is TRBV5-1; the match to TRBD1 covers 11 bases. CDR3 length: 14 amino acids. The germline CDR1 and CDR2 sequences are SGHRS and YFSETQ. The trim removed 4 bases at V and 3 bases at J, leaving 2 bases unmatched. CDR3 protein: CASSTGQGEETQYF. Here the CDR3 DNA reads TGCGCCAGCAGCACGGGACAGGGGGAAGAGACCCAGTACTTC.

V usage is TRBV6-5 and J usage is TRBJ1-6; D uncertain. This CDR3 is built from 12 residues. Trimming shortened V by 6 bases and J by 6 bases, and 6 bases separated the two germline ends. Germline V gene sequence: CDR1 MNHEY, CDR2 SVGAGI. The CDR3 is CASRRLNSPLHF. The CDR3 coding sequence is TGTGCCAGCAGAAGACTTAATTCACCCCTCCACTTT.

This chain connects TRBV5-1 to TRBJ2-2, with 13 bases that match TRBD2. Germline values: CDR1 SGHRS, CDR2 YFSETQ. This CDR3 comprises 18 residues. Unmatched junction bases numbered 6, after V lost 4 bases and J lost 0 bases. CDR3 in amino acids: CASSRTGTSGANTGELFF. The CDR3 region has the DNA TGCGCCAGCAGCAGAACCGGGACTAGCGGGGCGAACACCGGGGAGCTGTTTTTT.

The chain recombines TRBV6-5 with TRBJ2-7; 10 bases line up with TRBD2. The V gene's germline CDR1 is MNHEY and CDR2 SVGAGI. The V gene end was trimmed by 6 bases and the J gene end by 4 bases; junction bases not matched to a gene: 9. CDR3 size: 15 residues. This CDR3 reads CASRPGTSVQYEQYF. The CDR3 DNA follows: TGTGCCAGCAGGCCCGGGACTAGCGTCCAATACGAGCAGTACTTC.

This clone appeared a few times. The chain has TRBV5-1 and TRBJ1-4; 8 nucleotides line up with TRBD1. CDR3 size: 15 residues. CDR1 is SGHRS and CDR2 is YFSETQ in the germline V gene. Losses at the gene ends were 1 base for V and 8 bases for J; bases not matched to a gene: 7. The CDR3 nucleotides read TGCGCCAGCAGCTTGACAGGACAGGGAGGGGAAAAACTGTTTTTT. Translated: CASSLTGQGGEKLFF.

The chain couples TRBV5-1 to TRBJ2-7, with TRBD2 matching 8 bases. V shed 0 bases, J shed 5 bases, and the junction held 1 base outside the gene matches. The V gene's germline CDR1 is SGHRS and CDR2 YFSETQ. This CDR3 has 13 amino acids. The CDR3 DNA reads as TGCGCCAGCAGCTTGGTTAGCGGGGACGAGCAGTACTTC. Translated, it gives CASSLVSGDEQYF. The full variable domain, rest sourced from reference TRBV5-1 and TRBJ2-7, is KAGVTQTPRYLIKTRGQQVTLSCSPISGHRSVSWYQQTPGQGLQFLFEYFSETQRNKGNFPGRFSGRQFSNSRSEMNVSTLELGDSALYLCASSLVSGDEQYFGPGTRLTVT.

The rearrangement links TRBV27 to TRBJ2-1; 10 bases match TRBD2. The length of the CDR3 is 15 residues. The germline CDR1 and CDR2 sequences are MNHEY and SMNVEV (reference sequence). The ends lost 0 bases at V and 9 bases at J; junction bases unmatched: 5. The CDR3 here is CASSLSSGGYREQFF. CDR3 in DNA: TGTGCCAGCAGTTTATCTAGCGGGGGGTATCGTGAGCAGTTCTTC.

The rearrangement joins TRBV27 to TRBJ1-2; TRBD1 matches at 9 bases. Germline CDR1 reads MNHEY; CDR2 reads SMNVEV (reference sequence). CDR3 length: 17 residues. V was pared by 3 bases and J by 2 bases, with 10 bases of the junction left unmatched. CDR3 loop: CASSFFRDRDRNYGYTF. CDR3 nucleotides: TGTGCCAGCAGTTTCTTCCGGGACAGGGATAGAAACTATGGCTACACCTTC.

The V and J genes are TRBV21-1 and TRBJ1-1; the table's D call, TRBD1, has no DNA check behind it. TRBV21-1 is flagged as a pseudogene. This CDR3 region has 15 residues. DNA for the CDR3: TGTGCCAGCAGCAACACGGGACAGCAGAACACTGAAGCTTTCTTT. This translates into CASSNTGQQNTEAFF.

Only one count was recorded for this clone. The rearrangement joins TRBV5-8 to TRBJ1-2, with 10 bases that match TRBD1. This CDR3 region has 16 residues. Germline CDR1 is SGHTS and CDR2 is YDEGEE. Germline trimming cut 7 bases from V and 2 bases from J; bases unmatched to any gene: 11. CDR3 sequence (DNA): TGTGCCAGCCTTATTTCGGGGACAGGGGTAAACTATGGCTACACCTTC. It yields the protein CASLISGTGVNYGYTF. Filled out from reference TRBV5-8 and TRBJ1-2, the complete variable domain reads EAGVTQSPTHLIKTRGQQATLRCSPISGHTSVYWYQQALGLGLQFLLWYDEGEERNRGNFPPRFSGRQFPNYSSELNVNALELEDSALYLCASLISGTGVNYGYTFGSGTRLTVV.